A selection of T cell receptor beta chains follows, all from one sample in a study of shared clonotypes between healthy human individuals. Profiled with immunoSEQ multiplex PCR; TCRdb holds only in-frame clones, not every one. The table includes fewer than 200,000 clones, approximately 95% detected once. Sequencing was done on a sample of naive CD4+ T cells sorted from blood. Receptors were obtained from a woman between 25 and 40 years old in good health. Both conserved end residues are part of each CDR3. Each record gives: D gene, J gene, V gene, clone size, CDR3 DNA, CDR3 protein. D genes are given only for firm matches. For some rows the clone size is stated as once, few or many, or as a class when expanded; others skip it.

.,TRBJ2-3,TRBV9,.,TGTGCCAGCAGCGTTGGCGTGGGAACGCAGTATTTT,CASSVGVGTQYF
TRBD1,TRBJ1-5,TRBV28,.,TGTGCCAGCAGTTTTCCAGGGGGAAGCAATCAGCCCCAGCATTTT,CASSFPGGSNQPQHF
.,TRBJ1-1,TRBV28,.,TGTGCCAGCAGTTTGGAGCATCCGCTTGAAGCTTTCTTT,CASSLEHPLEAFF
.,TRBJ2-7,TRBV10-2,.,TGCGCCAGCAGAAAGAATAGCCACGAGCAGTACTTC,CASRKNSHEQYF
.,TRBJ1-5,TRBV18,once,TGTGCCAGCTCACCTACCGACAATCAGCCCCAGCATTTT,CASSPTDNQPQHF
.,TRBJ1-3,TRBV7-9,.,TGTGCCAGCAGCTTAACGGGGCCATACTCTGGAAACACCATATATTTT,CASSLTGPYSGNTIYF
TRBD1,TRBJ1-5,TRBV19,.,TGTGCCAGTAGTGGGACAGGGGGCCCTCAGCCCCAGCATTTT,CASSGTGGPQPQHF
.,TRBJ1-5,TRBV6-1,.,TGTGCCAGCAGTGACCAGCCGGGACACGAGGGCAACCAGCCCCAGCATTTT,CASSDQPGHEGNQPQHF
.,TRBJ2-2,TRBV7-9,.,TGTGCCAGCAGCTTAGAGCCGAACACCGGGGAGCTGTTTTTT,CASSLEPNTGELFF
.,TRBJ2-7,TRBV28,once,TGTGCCAGCAGTTTTGGTAGGAGCGAGCAGTACTTC,CASSFGRSEQYF
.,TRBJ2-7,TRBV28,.,TGTGCCAGCAGTCCCAGTCTCTCCACCACCTCCTACGAGCAGTACTTC,CASSPSLSTTSYEQYF
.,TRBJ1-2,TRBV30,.,TGTGCCAGCGAACCCCCGGGAATTTACTATGGCTACACCTTC,CASEPPGIYYGYTF
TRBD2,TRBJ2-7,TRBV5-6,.,TGTGCCAGCAGCTTGACCACTAGCGGGATGTCCTACGAGCAGTACTTC,CASSLTTSGMSYEQYF